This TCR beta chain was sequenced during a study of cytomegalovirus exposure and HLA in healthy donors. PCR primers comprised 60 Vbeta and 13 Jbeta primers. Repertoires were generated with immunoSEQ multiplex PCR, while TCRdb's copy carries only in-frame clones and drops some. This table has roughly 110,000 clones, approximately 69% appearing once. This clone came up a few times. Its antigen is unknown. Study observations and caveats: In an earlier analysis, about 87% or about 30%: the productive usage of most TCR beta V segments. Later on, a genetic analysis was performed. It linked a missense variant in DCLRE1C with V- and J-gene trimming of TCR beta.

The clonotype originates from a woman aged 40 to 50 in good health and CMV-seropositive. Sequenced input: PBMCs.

Here the CDR3 reads CASSPDRTSYGYTF. The CDR3 bases are TGTGCCAGCAGCCCGGACAGGACCAGCTATGGCTACACCTTC. The rearrangement uses TRBV11-2 and TRBJ1-2; 7 bases map to TRBD1. The CDR3 runs 14 residues. Germline assignment: CDR1 SGHAT and CDR2 FQNNGV. V lost 5 bases and J lost 4; bases outside the gene matches: 7. Full variable domain (remainder filled in from reference TRBV11-2 and TRBJ1-2): EAGVAQSPRYKIIEKRQSVAFWCNPISGHATLYWYQQILGQGPKLLIQFQNNGVVDDSQLPKDRFSAERLKGVDSTLKIQPAKLEDSAVYLCASSPDRTSYGYTFGSGTRLTVV.